The TCR beta chain under discussion was sequenced for a study of T cell responses to AZD1222 COVID-19 vaccine (dated by TCRdb to about 2021). Background for the entire study: AZD1222 recipients with second doses at about 4 weeks or about 12 weeks were pooled, because spike-specific TCR depth and breadth did not differ between schedules. A total of approximately 240 trial participants underwent TCR sequencing, of whom about 210 had received two doses of AZD1222 and 26 had received two doses of the MenACWY control vaccine. Trial participants were enrolled by age into 18-55, 56-69 and 70-plus year subgroups, with 148, 28 and 57 TCR-sequenced participants respectively.

Findings and caveats that apply to the study as a whole: Participants were mostly white British and included more females than males, and it was suggested by the authors that clonal diversity may have been underestimated. Because no day 14 peak-response samples were available, repertoires were characterized only after the peak T cell response. CD4 TCRs associated with the vaccine covered the entire spike protein, and the dominant responses were in regions 160-218 and 743-854. After two AZD1222 doses, both the breadth and the depth of spike-specific TCRs were significantly higher than at day 0 and than in MenACWY recipients. Reportedly, almost half of the unique spike-specific TCRs recognized epitopes lying outside the regions that are mutated in the B.1.351 and B.1.1.7 variants. The 56-69-year group was small, and its depth increase did not reach significance, likely because of low power. Only six AZD1222 recipients were SARS-CoV-2 seropositive at baseline, limiting conclusions about previously exposed vaccinees.

Spanning cysteine to phenylalanine, the CDR3 consists of 12 amino acids. Of all the DNA, just the CDR3 is kept, 36 bases in frame from base 1. The V end loses 3 bases and the J end loses 4 bases, and a stretch of 6 bases separates them. In light of the paper, this sample's time point label describes: baseline before first vaccination. Vaccinee samples came from UK trials COV001 and COV002, including a single-blind randomized controlled phase 2/3 trial of AZD1222 (ChAdOx1 nCoV-19) in healthy adults. For TCRbeta chain sequencing, PBMC samples from trial participants were taken at day 0 and at day 28 after the second dose. About this clone itself: The target of this receptor is not known. No base-level quality is on record; no much larger clone is a single base apart.

The CDR3 regions of human TCRbeta chains were analyzed by immunosequencing. Under the source paper's analysis protocol: TCRs in the repertoires were compared against a reference library of SARS-CoV-2-specific TCRs that had been generated with the MIRA antigen-specificity platform. Breadth was defined as the fraction of unique TCRs that were SARS-CoV-2-associated. Depth was defined as the fraction of total T cells that were SARS-CoV-2-associated. Using the MIRA data, every spike-specific TCR was mapped to the spike region that the TCR reacted to and assigned to either a CD4 or a CD8 class. Log10-transformed breadth and depth values were compared by one-way ANOVA with Sidak's multiple comparisons tests. TCRdb obtained this table from immuneACCESS and retained in-frame rearrangements with V and J assigned. These tables miss some clones; where compared with another copy, unresolved V genes account for less than half of the shortfall, and the remainder is unexplained. The DNA was the basis for D and trimming; V, J and clone size are from that table. The sample contains about 150,000 clones, about 93% of them found a single time. The ten largest clonotypes hold around 5% of the sample.

This clonotype was sampled from an adult in good health. The chain is assembled from TRBV12-3 or TRBV12-4 and TRBJ1-1; there is no confident call for the D gene. The sequencing used peripheral blood, collected on day 0 of AZD1222 vaccination. The CDR3 sequence is CASSFIPTEAFF. The DNA reads as follows: TGTGCCAGCAGTTTCATCCCCACTGAAGCTTTCTTT.